These 25 T cell receptor beta chains share one sample of origin, sequenced in a study of T cell responses to AZD1222 COVID-19 vaccine. Sequenced by immunoSEQ multiplex PCR; TCRdb stores in-frame clones only, minus some. Among approximately 130,000 clones listed, 70% to 90% were seen once. This sample comprised peripheral blood, obtained on day 0 of AZD1222 vaccination. These receptors all stem from an adult in good health.

This clone was counted between two and nine times. The chain recombines TRBV3-1 (or the pseudogene TRBV3-2) with TRBJ2-5; D call uncertain. Germline V CDR1 and CDR2: LGHDT, YNNKEL (reference sequence). Trimming took off 5 bases at V and 5 bases at J, with 12 bases between the two ends. This CDR3 region has 13 residues. CDR3 DNA: TGTGCCAGCAGCAAATTGATGGAGGAGACCCAGTACTTC. Its protein is CASSKLMEETQYF.

This clone was observed once. The V call is TRBV27, the J call TRBJ1-5; TRBD1 is a possible D gene (6 bases). V was cut by 6 bases and J by 0 bases, with 12 bases left in between. Per the germline V gene, CDR1 is MNHEY and CDR2 is SMNVEV (reference sequence). The CDR3 covers 15 residues. The CDR3: CASSPLGASNQPQHF. In DNA, the CDR3 is TGTGCCAGCAGCCCGCTGGGGGCTAGCAATCAGCCCCAGCATTTT.

This clone has only one observation. The chain uses TRBV9 and TRBJ1-5; a possible D gene is TRBD1 (5 bases). V lost 4 bases to trimming and J lost 4 bases, with 15 bases between them. The CDR3 totals 15 residues. CDR1 and CDR2 (germline): SGDLS, YYNGEE. CDR3 residues: CASSPGRQINQPQHF. The CDR3 bases are TGTGCCAGCAGCCCAGGTCGACAGATTAATCAGCCCCAGCATTTT.

About this clone itself: At one of its ends the junction is not consistent with the germline gene, which may arise from a read error. V is TRBV7-7 and J is TRBJ2-5; 9 bases agree with TRBD1. This CDR3 comprises 17 residues. Germline V gene data show CDR1 as SSHAT and CDR2 as FNYEAQ (reference sequence). The CDR3 loop reads CASSLGVSGQGQETQYF. The CDR3, as DNA: TGTGCTAGCAGCTTGGGGGTTTCGGGACAGGGACAAGAGACCCAGTACTTC.

CDR3 region: CAISVRDTQYF. CDR3 nucleotide sequence: TGTGCCATCAGTGTTCGGGATACGCAGTATTTT. This sequence joins TRBV10-3 and TRBJ2-3; no reliable D call. Trimming removed 4 bases from V and 6 bases from J, with 5 bases in between. The CDR3 has 11 amino acids. Germline V gene data show CDR1 as ENHRY and CDR2 as SYGVKD.

The J gene is TRBJ1-6, the V gene TRBV5-1; D is unclear. This CDR3 contains 14 residues. The V and J ends lost 0 bases and 1 base respectively, with 2 bases between them. Germline V gene data show CDR1 as SGHRS and CDR2 as YFSETQ. CDR3 residues: CASSLGSYNSPLHF. The CDR3 DNA reads TGCGCCAGCAGCTTGGGATCCTATAATTCACCCCTCCACTTT.

The chain joins TRBV2 to TRBJ1-2, with 10 bases that match TRBD1. This CDR3 has 15 residues. Looked up from germline, CDR1 is SNHLY and CDR2 is FYNNEI. The junction had 8 bases not matched to a gene; V was cut back by 5 bases and J by 5 bases. The CDR3 bases are TGTGCCAGCAGTTTAGGGGACAGGGGACCGTATGGCTACACCTTC. It codes for CASSLGDRGPYGYTF.

This clone was seen more than once but under ten times. The chain uses TRBV5-5 and TRBJ1-4; a weak D match, TRBD1 (6 bases). Trimming stripped 1 base from V and 8 bases from J, with 12 bases between. This CDR3 contains 14 residues. Germline assignment: CDR1 SGHKS and CDR2 YYEKEE (reference sequence). CDR3: CASSLITGPEKLFF. The CDR3 region has the DNA TGTGCCAGCAGCTTGATTACAGGGCCGGAAAAACTGTTTTTT. Using reference TRBV5-5 and TRBJ1-4 for the parts outside the CDR3, the full variable domain is DAGVTQSPTHLIKTRGQQVTLRCSPISGHKSVSWYQQVLGQGPQFIFQYYEKEERGRGNFPDRFSARQFPNYSSELNVNALLLGDSALYLCASSLITGPEKLFFGSGTQLSVL.

The V gene is TRBV9, the J gene TRBJ2-7; a weak D match, TRBD1 (6 bases). Trimming removed 0 bases from V and 7 bases from J, with 14 bases in between. The germline CDR1 and CDR2 sequences are SGDLS and YYNGEE. The CDR3 length is 14 residues. CDR3 DNA sequence: TGTGCCAGCAGCGTAGGCGAGGGGGTTGGGGAGCAGTACTTC. Translating it yields CASSVGEGVGEQYF. The full variable domain, with the rest looked up from reference TRBV9 and TRBJ2-7, is DSGVTQTPKHLITATGQRVTLRCSPRSGDLSVYWYQQSLDQGLQFLIQYYNGEERAKGNILERFSAQQFPDLHSELNLSSLELGDSALYFCASSVGEGVGEQYFGPGTRLTVT.

The genes are TRBV6-2 or TRBV6-3 and TRBJ1-1; D is unclear. With 4 bases removed from V and 4 bases from J, the gap between germline ends came to 13 bases. CDR3 length equals 14 residues. Per germline, CDR1 MNHEY and CDR2 SVGEGT. This CDR3 reads CASSFTAPVTEAFF. The CDR3 nucleotides are TGTGCCAGCAGTTTTACGGCGCCGGTCACTGAAGCTTTCTTT.

This clone was detected only a few times. V is TRBV6-1 and J is TRBJ1-5; TRBD1 is a possible D gene (5 bases). V shed 1 base and J shed 5 bases, with 21 bases lying between them. The germline CDR1 and CDR2 sequences are MNHNS and SASEGT. The CDR3 has 18 residues. The CDR3: CASSEGQGLLLTHQPQHF. The CDR3 nucleotides are TGTGCCAGCAGTGAAGGCCAGGGCTTACTCCTGACTCATCAGCCCCAGCATTTT.

CDR3 sequence: CASSPGTAYEQYF. CDR3 DNA: TGTGCCAGCTCACCCGGGACAGCCTACGAGCAGTACTTC. The chain employs TRBV18 and TRBJ2-7; 7 nucleotides line up with TRBD1. This CDR3 comprises 13 residues. Looked up from germline, CDR1 is KGHSH and CDR2 is LQKENI. V lost 3 bases to trimming and J lost 2 bases; unmatched junction nucleotides: 1.

The V gene is TRBV11-2, the J gene TRBJ2-1; D call uncertain. The germline V and J ends were trimmed by 5 bases and 1 base, with 9 bases remaining between them. The CDR3 length is 14 residues. CDR1 SGHAT and CDR2 FQNNGV come from the germline V gene. The CDR3 DNA follows: TGTGCCAGCAGCCCCAGTCGGTCCTACAATGAGCAGTTCTTC. It yields the protein CASSPSRSYNEQFF.

This chain links TRBV15 with TRBJ1-5, with a weak D call TRBD1 (5 bases). This CDR3 has 14 amino acids. From germline, CDR1 is LNHNV and CDR2 YYDKDF (reference sequence). V was pared by 0 bases and J by 7 bases, with 10 bases between. CDR3 nucleotide sequence: TGTGCCACCAGCAGAGATCCCGGGGACCAGCCCCAGCATTTT. Translated, it gives CATSRDPGDQPQHF.

The rearrangement uses TRBV2 and TRBJ2-7; D is uncertain. Germline CDR1 and CDR2: SNHLY and FYNNEI. Trimming took off 7 bases at V and 2 bases at J, with 9 bases between the two ends. CDR3 size: 12 residues. For the CDR3, the DNA is TGTGCCAGCAACGGTGGGGCCTACGAGCAGTACTTC. Amino acid sequence: CASNGGAYEQYF.

This clone showed up just once. V usage is TRBV30 and J usage is TRBJ2-7, with D possibly matching TRBD2 (6 bases). The V end was cut by 1 base, the J end by 6 bases, with 16 bases between. This CDR3 is built from 14 residues. In germline, CDR1 is GTSNPN, CDR2 SVGIG (reference sequence). The CDR3 DNA reads as TGTGCCTGGAGTGCCGGCCCGGCGGGGCGCGAGCAGTACTTC. Translation: CAWSAGPAGREQYF. Together with reference TRBV30 and TRBJ2-7, the CDR3 gives the full variable domain: SQTIHQWPATLVQPVGSPLSLECTVEGTSNPNLYWYRQAAGRGLQLLFYSVGIGQISSEVPQNLSASRPQDRQFILSSKKLLLSDSGFYLCAWSAGPAGREQYFGPGTRLTVT.

V gene TRBV7-2 combines with J gene TRBJ1-1; 7 nucleotides line up with TRBD1. V trimming: 5 bases; J trimming: 4 bases; junction bases outside the gene matches: 7. This CDR3 is built from 14 residues. The germline CDR1 and CDR2 sequences are SGHTA and FQGNSA. CDR3: CASSPDREVTEAFF. Here the CDR3 DNA reads TGTGCCAGCAGCCCCGACAGGGAGGTCACTGAAGCTTTCTTT.

The rearrangement links TRBV4-1 to TRBJ1-6; TRBD1 aligns across 7 bases. The V and J ends lost 8 bases and 6 bases, in that order; junction bases with no gene match: 16. The CDR3 covers 17 residues. CDR1 MGHRA and CDR2 YSYEKL come from the germline V gene. The CDR3 coding sequence is TGCGCCAGCCGACAGGGAGTTCCCCCGTGGGGTAATTCACCCCTCCACTTT. This codes for CASRQGVPPWGNSPLHF.

The chain has TRBV19 and TRBJ1-5; no reliable D call. Looked up from germline, CDR1 is LNHDA and CDR2 is SQIVND (reference sequence). The length of the CDR3 is 16 residues. The V end was cut by 0 bases, the J end by 6 bases, with 15 bases between. The CDR3 DNA is TGTGCCAGTAGTATAGATCGCGGCCCAGGCGGTCAGCCCCAGCATTTT. Amino acids: CASSIDRGPGGQPQHF.

This chain joins TRBV4-1 and TRBJ2-5, with 9 bases identical to TRBD2. V was pared by 3 bases and J by 5 bases, with 7 bases of the junction left unmatched. CDR3 length equals 15 residues. Germline CDR1 MGHRA, CDR2 YSYEKL. The CDR3 loop is CASSHPPSGMETQYF. The DNA of the CDR3 is TGCGCCAGCAGCCATCCCCCTAGCGGGATGGAGACCCAGTACTTC.

This rearrangement joins TRBV19 to TRBJ1-4; D unresolved. Trimming took off 5 bases at V and 6 bases at J, with 10 bases between the two ends. CDR1 and CDR2 (germline): LNHDA, SQIVND (reference sequence). The CDR3 sequence is 13 residues long. The CDR3 sequence is CASSWVPDEKLFF. The CDR3, as DNA: TGTGCCAGTAGTTGGGTACCGGATGAAAAACTGTTTTTT.

The DNA of the CDR3 is TGTGCCAGCAGGTCGACAGGACCCTATGGCTACACCTTC. Translation gives CASRSTGPYGYTF. The genes are TRBV25-1 and TRBJ1-2; D might be TRBD1 (6 bases). CDR1 is MGHDK and CDR2 is SYGVNS in the germline V gene. This CDR3 is 13 amino acids long. V shed 6 bases and J shed 4 bases, with 12 bases lying between them.

J is TRBJ2-7 and V is TRBV3-1 (or the pseudogene TRBV3-2); D is possibly TRBD2 (5 bases). V gave up 4 bases and J gave up 2 bases, with 9 bases separating them. CDR1 is LGHDT, CDR2 YNNKEL, per germline (reference sequence). The CDR3 has 13 residues. CDR3 protein: CASSRSGAYEQYF. CDR3 DNA sequence: TGTGCCAGCAGCCGGAGCGGAGCCTACGAGCAGTACTTC.

The table lists this clone with a count of one. The chain has TRBV21-1 and TRBJ2-7. TRBV21-1 counts as a pseudogene. The CDR3 consists of 15 residues. The DNA for the CDR3 is TGTGCCAGCAGCCCTGGACGGTTGCTGATGTACGAGCAGTACTTC. The encoded protein is CASSPGRLLMYEQYF.

The chain joins TRBV19 to TRBJ2-7; TRBD1 might be the D (5 bases). The germline V gene encodes CDR1 LNHDA and CDR2 SQIVND (reference sequence). V lost 7 bases and J 1 base, leaving 14 bases between the germline ends. This CDR3 is built from 14 residues. DNA of the CDR3: TGTGCCAGTACCCAAACACAGGAATCCTACGAGCAGTACTTC. It encodes CASTQTQESYEQYF.